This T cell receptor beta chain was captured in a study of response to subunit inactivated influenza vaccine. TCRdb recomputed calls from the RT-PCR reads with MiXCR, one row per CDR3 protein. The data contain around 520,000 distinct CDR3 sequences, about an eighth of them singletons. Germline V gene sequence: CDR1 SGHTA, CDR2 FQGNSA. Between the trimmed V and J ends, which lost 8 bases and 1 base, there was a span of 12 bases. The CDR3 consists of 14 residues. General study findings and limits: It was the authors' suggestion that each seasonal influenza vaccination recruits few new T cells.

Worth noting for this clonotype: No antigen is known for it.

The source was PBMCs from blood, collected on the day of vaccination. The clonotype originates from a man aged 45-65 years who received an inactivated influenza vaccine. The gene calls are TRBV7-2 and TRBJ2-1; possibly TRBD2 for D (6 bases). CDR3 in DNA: TGTGCCAGCCGCGGCGGGGTTTCCTACAATGAGCAGTTCTTC. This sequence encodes CASRGGVSYNEQFF.